The 17 T cell receptor beta chains listed next were all sequenced from one sample in a study of T cells in localized non-small cell lung cancer. TCRdb keeps only in-frame clones here, not all; method: immunoSEQ multiplex PCR. Counted here are approximately 150,000 clones, approximately 88% occurring once; the ten biggest clones make up roughly 1.8%. The specimen was peripheral blood, collected before any cancer treatment. These receptors were obtained from a female donor older than 55 with stage I lung adenocarcinoma.

The chain carries TRBV9 and TRBJ1-3; D is unresolved. V was shortened by 0 bases and J by 0 bases, with 13 bases between the two germline ends. In germline, CDR1 is SGDLS, CDR2 YYNGEE. CDR3 length: 17 residues. Written as DNA, the CDR3 is TGTGCCAGCAGCGTAGGTAGAGGCATATCCTCTGGAAACACCATATATTTT. Encoded protein: CASSVGRGISSGNTIYF.

The chain uses TRBV19 and TRBJ2-7, with D perhaps assigned TRBD1 or TRBD2 (5 bases each). Germline CDR1 is LNHDA and CDR2 is SQIVND (reference sequence). V was trimmed by 6 bases and J by 0 bases, leaving 9 bases between them. CDR3 length: 13 residues. CDR3 residues: CASRGPGSYEQYF. The DNA of the CDR3 is TGTGCCAGTAGGGGACCCGGCTCCTACGAGCAGTACTTC.

This sequence joins TRBV11-2 and TRBJ2-7; 10 nucleotides align to TRBD2. Trimming took 7 bases from V and 1 from J; bases not matched to a gene: 4. This CDR3 contains 14 residues. Germline CDR1 is SGHAT and CDR2 is FQNNGV. CDR3 DNA: TGTGCCAGCACGGGACTAGCGCAGTCCTACGAGCAGTACTTC. It codes for CASTGLAQSYEQYF. The whole variable domain, remainder taken from reference TRBV11-2 and TRBJ2-7, is EAGVAQSPRYKIIEKRQSVAFWCNPISGHATLYWYQQILGQGPKLLIQFQNNGVVDDSQLPKDRFSAERLKGVDSTLKIQPAKLEDSAVYLCASTGLAQSYEQYFGPGTRLTVT.

A single count supports this clone. The chain uses TRBV5-1 and TRBJ2-7; 9 bases fit TRBD2. The CDR3 contains 14 residues. The trim removed 2 bases at V and 5 bases at J, leaving 5 bases unmatched. Germline-derived CDR1 and CDR2 are SGHRS and YFSETQ. Here the CDR3 reads CASSLGLATHEQYF. In DNA, the CDR3 is TGCGCCAGCAGCTTAGGACTAGCGACCCACGAGCAGTACTTC.

The chain couples TRBV19 to TRBJ1-1; no clear D. This CDR3 region has 13 residues. The V end was cut by 5 bases, the J end by 0 bases, with 7 bases between. CDR1 and CDR2 from the germline V gene are LNHDA and SQIVND (reference sequence). CDR3 amino acids: CASSPQMNTEAFF. CDR3 DNA sequence: TGTGCCAGTAGTCCCCAAATGAACACTGAAGCTTTCTTT.

The rearrangement links TRBV5-1 to TRBJ1-1; 9 bases match TRBD1. The V gene's germline CDR1 is SGHRS and CDR2 YFSETQ. The CDR3 consists of 15 residues. J was trimmed by 4 bases and V by 3 bases; bases with no gene match: 7. The DNA of the CDR3 is TGCGCCAGCAGCTCAACAGGGGGCGTCCCCACTGAAGCTTTCTTT. Its protein is CASSSTGGVPTEAFF.

The chain is built from TRBV6-1 and TRBJ2-7; the D is unclear. V was cut by 1 base and J by 1 base, with 5 bases left in between. This CDR3 has 13 amino acids. Looked up from germline, CDR1 is MNHNS and CDR2 is SASEGT. CDR3: CASSEGASYEQYF. The CDR3 DNA reads as TGTGCCAGCAGTGAAGGAGCGTCCTACGAGCAGTACTTC.

The sample holds one count of this clone. The chain carries TRBV27 and TRBJ2-5; 8 nucleotides align to TRBD2. Germline V gene sequence: CDR1 MNHEY, CDR2 SMNVEV (reference sequence). CDR3 length: 16 residues. V shed 5 bases, J shed 4 bases, and the junction held 12 bases outside the gene matches. The CDR3 sequence: CASSRHRSGSGETQYF. In DNA, the CDR3 is TGTGCCAGCAGTCGCCACAGGAGCGGGAGTGGAGAGACCCAGTACTTC.

The chain joins TRBV2 to TRBJ2-1; 10 nucleotides match TRBD2. Trimming took 6 bases from V and 2 from J; bases not matched to a gene: 7. Germline-derived CDR1 and CDR2 are SNHLY and FYNNEI. CDR3 length: 16 amino acids. As DNA, the CDR3 is TGTGCCAGCAGGAAGACTAGCGGGTCGACCTACAATGAGCAGTTCTTC. It encodes CASRKTSGSTYNEQFF. Based on the CDR3 plus reference TRBV2 and TRBJ2-1, the full variable domain is EPEVTQTPSHQVTQMGQEVILRCVPISNHLYFYWYRQILGQKVEFLVSFYNNEISEKSEIFDDQFSVERPDGSNFTLKIRSTKLEDSAMYFCASRKTSGSTYNEQFFGPGTRLTVL.

V and J are TRBV28 and TRBJ1-1; D not certain. Germline loops: CDR1 MDHEN, CDR2 SYDVKM. CDR3 length: 10 residues. Trimming shortened V by 9 bases and J by 7 bases, and 9 bases separated the two germline ends. As DNA, the CDR3 is TGTGCCAGTTCTCACGGTGAAGCTTTCTTT. It codes for CASSHGEAFF.

The genes are TRBV11-1 and TRBJ2-1; TRBD2 agrees at 9 bases. The CDR3 is made up of 16 amino acids. Unmatched junction bases numbered 3, after V lost 1 base and J lost 2 bases. The germline gives CDR1 SGHAT, CDR2 FQDESV (reference sequence). The CDR3: CASSLEGLAPYNEQFF. The CDR3 nucleotides are TGTGCCAGCAGCTTAGAGGGACTAGCCCCCTACAATGAGCAGTTCTTC.

This chain uses TRBV27 with TRBJ2-7; D might be TRBD2 (5 bases). CDR1 is MNHEY, CDR2 SMNVEV, per germline (reference sequence). The CDR3 totals 15 residues. Trimming shortened V by 6 bases and J by 3 bases, and 18 bases separated the two germline ends. The CDR3 spells CASRTLKRNYYEQYF. CDR3 bases: TGTGCCAGCAGGACCCTTAAGCGGAACTACTACGAGCAGTACTTC.

The V and J genes are TRBV28 and TRBJ1-5, with D uncertain. The length of the CDR3 is 14 residues. Trimming pared 5 bases from V and 4 bases from J, leaving 12 bases between. Looked up from germline, CDR1 is MDHEN and CDR2 is SYDVKM. The CDR3 region has the DNA TGTGCCAGCAGTCCACCGGGTGTAAATCAGCCCCAGCATTTT. It yields the protein CASSPPGVNQPQHF.

This rearrangement joins TRBV5-1 to TRBJ2-7; TRBD1 is a possible D gene (6 bases). Germline assignment: CDR1 SGHRS and CDR2 YFSETQ. V was trimmed by 0 bases and J by 1 base, leaving 11 bases between them. This CDR3 spans 15 amino acids. The CDR3 nucleotides read TGCGCCAGCAGCTTGGGAGGGACACCTTCCTACGAGCAGTACTTC. Translated: CASSLGGTPSYEQYF.

The genes are TRBV7-8 and TRBJ2-7; 7 bases line up with TRBD2. Germline trimming cut 1 base from V and 5 bases from J; bases unmatched to any gene: 17. This CDR3 region has 18 residues. The V gene's germline CDR1 is SGHVS and CDR2 FQNEAQ. CDR3 coding DNA: TGTGCCAGCAGCTTAGTCCGAGGCGGCGGGAGAGCGGGCAACGAGCAGTACTTC. As protein: CASSLVRGGGRAGNEQYF.

The J gene is TRBJ1-1, the V gene TRBV9; tentative D call: TRBD1 (6 bases). This CDR3 comprises 17 residues. The ends were cut back, 3 bases at V and 1 base at J, with 19 bases in the middle. Germline V gene data show CDR1 as SGDLS and CDR2 as YYNGEE. CDR3 in DNA: TGTGCCAGCAGCGCCCTCGACAGGACCAGAGGGAACACTGAAGCTTTCTTT. It specifies CASSALDRTRGNTEAFF.

As DNA, the CDR3 is TGTGCCAGCAGTTTATCTTCCGTGAACACTGAAGCTTTCTTT. This translates into CASSLSSVNTEAFF. The rearrangement joins TRBV27 to TRBJ1-1, with unresolved D. V lost 0 bases to trimming and J lost 0 bases, with 5 bases between them. The CDR3 extends over 14 amino acids. Germline V gene data show CDR1 as MNHEY and CDR2 as SMNVEV (reference sequence).